These 7 T cell receptor beta chains came from one sample sequenced in a study of blood T cell repertoires in COVID-19. TCRdb keeps only in-frame clones here, not all; method: immunoSEQ multiplex PCR. The sample lists about 390,000 clones; 70% to 90% were seen once. The sample consisted of peripheral blood. These TCRs come from a woman aged 55-75 years with COVID-19, enrolled during active disease.

This chain connects TRBV5-1 to TRBJ2-2; TRBD2 might be the D (5 bases). V lost 1 base to trimming and J lost 4 bases, with 14 bases between them. Germline-derived CDR1 and CDR2 are SGHRS and YFSETQ. The CDR3 totals 16 residues. The CDR3 nucleotides are TGCGCCAGCAGCTTGTTCGGGGATTCGGGCACCGGGGAGCTGTTTTTT. Translation gives CASSLFGDSGTGELFF. The full variable domain, with the rest looked up from reference TRBV5-1 and TRBJ2-2, is KAGVTQTPRYLIKTRGQQVTLSCSPISGHRSVSWYQQTPGQGLQFLFEYFSETQRNKGNFPGRFSGRQFSNSRSEMNVSTLELGDSALYLCASSLFGDSGTGELFFGEGSRLTVL.

The V and J genes are TRBV5-4 and TRBJ2-3, with 9 bases aligning to TRBD2. Germline V gene sequence: CDR1 SGHNT, CDR2 YYREEE (reference sequence). CDR3 length equals 17 residues. J gave up 4 bases and V 1 base, and 10 bases lay outside the gene matches. CDR3 protein: CASSLRVVRGGADTQYF. The CDR3 DNA reads TGTGCCAGCAGCTTGCGAGTGGTGCGGGGGGGGGCAGATACGCAGTATTTT.

This chain links TRBV10-2 with TRBJ1-3; TRBD1 aligns across 7 bases. The CDR3 is 13 amino acids. V lost 5 bases, J lost 4 bases, and 2 bases stayed unmatched. CDR1 and CDR2 from the germline V gene are WSHSY and SAAADI. This CDR3 reads CASSTGEGNTIYF. In DNA, the CDR3 is TGCGCCAGCAGTACAGGGGAAGGAAACACCATATATTTT.

This clone appeared a few times. The rearrangement joins TRBV3-1 (or the pseudogene TRBV3-2) to TRBJ2-6; D not resolved. The V end was cut by 2 bases, the J end by 0 bases, with 8 bases between. CDR1 and CDR2 (germline): LGHDT, YNNKEL (reference sequence). The CDR3 covers 16 residues. The chain's CDR3 is CASSQPGDSGANVLTF. The CDR3 region has the DNA TGTGCCAGCAGCCAACCTGGAGACTCTGGGGCCAACGTCCTGACTTTC.

This sequence joins TRBV5-6 and TRBJ2-7; perhaps TRBD1 as D (6 bases). CDR3 size: 13 residues. Between the trimmed V and J ends, which lost 4 bases and 3 bases, there was a span of 11 bases. CDR1 is SGHDT and CDR2 is YYEEEE in the germline V gene. The CDR3 is CASSPGHLYEQYF. The CDR3, as DNA: TGTGCCAGCAGCCCGGGACACCTCTACGAGCAGTACTTC.

Worth noting for this clone: A much more abundant neighbour one base away suggests this may be a read error. The chain employs TRBV7-8 and TRBJ1-1; 7 positions agree with TRBD1. Germline lookup yields CDR1 SGHVS and CDR2 FQNEAQ. V lost 5 bases and J lost 1; bases outside the gene matches: 1. The CDR3 sequence is 13 residues long. Here the CDR3 DNA reads TGTGCCAGCAGCAGACAGGGGAACACTGAAGCTTTCTTT. Translating it yields CASSRQGNTEAFF.

The genes are TRBV7-2 and TRBJ2-1, with 9 bases fitting TRBD2. V was clipped by 5 bases and J by 4 bases; unmatched bases: 9. The CDR3 covers 16 residues. Germline V lookup: CDR1 SGHTA, CDR2 FQGNSA. In DNA, the CDR3 is TGTGCCAGCAGCGCACATAGCGGGGGAAATTACAATGAGCAGTTCTTC. Protein sequence: CASSAHSGGNYNEQFF.